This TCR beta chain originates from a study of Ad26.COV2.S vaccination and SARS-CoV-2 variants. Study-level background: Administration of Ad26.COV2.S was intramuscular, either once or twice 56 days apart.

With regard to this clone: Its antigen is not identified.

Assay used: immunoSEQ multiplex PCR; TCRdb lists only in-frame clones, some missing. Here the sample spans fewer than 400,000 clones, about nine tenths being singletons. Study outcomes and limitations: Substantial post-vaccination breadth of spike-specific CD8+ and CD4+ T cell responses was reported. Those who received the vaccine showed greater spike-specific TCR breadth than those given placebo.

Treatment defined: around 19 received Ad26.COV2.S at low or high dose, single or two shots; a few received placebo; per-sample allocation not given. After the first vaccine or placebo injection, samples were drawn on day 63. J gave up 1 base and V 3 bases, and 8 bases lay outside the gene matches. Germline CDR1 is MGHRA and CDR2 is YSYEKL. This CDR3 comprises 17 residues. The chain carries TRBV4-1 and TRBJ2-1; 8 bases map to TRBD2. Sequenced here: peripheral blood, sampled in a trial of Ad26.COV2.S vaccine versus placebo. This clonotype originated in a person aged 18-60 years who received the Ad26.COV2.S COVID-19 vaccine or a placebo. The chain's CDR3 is CASSHLTSGVSYNEQFF. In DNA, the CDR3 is TGCGCCAGCAGCCACCTCACTAGCGGCGTATCCTACAATGAGCAGTTCTTC.